This T cell receptor beta chain was captured in a study of T cell responses to AZD1222 COVID-19 vaccine. Study-wide results and limits: Dominant CD4 TCR responses targeted spike regions 160-218 and 743-854.

The table lists this clone with a few counts. The antigen is not known. Produced via immunoSEQ multiplex PCR; TCRdb's table is partial and in-frame only. The table lists almost 70,000 clones, 80% of them singletons. The V end lost 0 bases, the J end lost 3 bases, and 11 bases lay between the germline ends. The CDR3 totals 15 residues. Germline CDR1 and CDR2: ENHRY and SYGVKD. This clonotype originated in an adult who received the AZD1222 COVID-19 vaccine. The sequences come from peripheral blood, collected 28 days after the second AZD1222 dose. V gene TRBV10-3 combines with J gene TRBJ1-1, with D possibly matching TRBD1 (6 bases). The DNA for the CDR3 is TGTGCCATCAGTGAGTCGCCGGGGGCCGACACTGAAGCTTTCTTT. Its protein product is CAISESPGADTEAFF.